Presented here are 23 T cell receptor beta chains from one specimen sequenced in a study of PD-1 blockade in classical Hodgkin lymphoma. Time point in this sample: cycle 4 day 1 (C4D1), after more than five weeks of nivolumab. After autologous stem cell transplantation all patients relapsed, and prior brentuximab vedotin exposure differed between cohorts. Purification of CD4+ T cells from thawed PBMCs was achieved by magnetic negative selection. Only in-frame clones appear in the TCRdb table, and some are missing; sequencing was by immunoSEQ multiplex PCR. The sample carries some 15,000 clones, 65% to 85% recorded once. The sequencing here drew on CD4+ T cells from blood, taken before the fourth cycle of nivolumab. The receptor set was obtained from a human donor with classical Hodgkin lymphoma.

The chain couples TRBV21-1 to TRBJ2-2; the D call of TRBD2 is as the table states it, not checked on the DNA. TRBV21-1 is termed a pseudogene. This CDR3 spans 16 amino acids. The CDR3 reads CASSNSGRGYTGELFF. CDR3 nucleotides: TGTGCCAGCAGCAATAGCGGGAGGGGGTACACCGGGGAGCTGTTTTTT.

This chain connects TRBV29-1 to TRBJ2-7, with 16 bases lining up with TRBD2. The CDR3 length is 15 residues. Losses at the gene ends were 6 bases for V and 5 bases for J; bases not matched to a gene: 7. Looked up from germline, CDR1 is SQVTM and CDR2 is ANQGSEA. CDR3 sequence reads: CSVLGLAGGGDEQYF. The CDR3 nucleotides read TGCAGCGTGCTGGGACTAGCGGGAGGGGGAGACGAGCAGTACTTC.

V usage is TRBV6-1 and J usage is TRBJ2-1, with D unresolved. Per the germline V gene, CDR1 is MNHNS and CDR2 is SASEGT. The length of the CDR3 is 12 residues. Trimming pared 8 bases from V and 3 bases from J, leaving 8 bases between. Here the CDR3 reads CASSRDYNEQFF. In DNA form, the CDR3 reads TGTGCCAGCTCGAGAGACTACAATGAGCAGTTCTTC.

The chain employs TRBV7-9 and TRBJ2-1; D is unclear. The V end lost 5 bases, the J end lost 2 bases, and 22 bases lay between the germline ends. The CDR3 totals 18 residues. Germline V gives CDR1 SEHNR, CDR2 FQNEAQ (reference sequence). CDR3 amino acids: CASSQPGRAEKPYNEQFF. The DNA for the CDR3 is TGTGCCAGCAGCCAGCCCGGACGTGCGGAGAAGCCCTACAATGAGCAGTTCTTC. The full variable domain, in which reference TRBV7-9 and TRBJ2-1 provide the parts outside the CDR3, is DTGVSQNPRHKITKRGQNVTFRCDPISEHNRLYWYRQTLGQGPEFLTYFQNEAQLEKSRLLSDRFSAERPKGSFSTLEIQRTEQGDSAMYLCASSQPGRAEKPYNEQFFGPGTRLTVL.

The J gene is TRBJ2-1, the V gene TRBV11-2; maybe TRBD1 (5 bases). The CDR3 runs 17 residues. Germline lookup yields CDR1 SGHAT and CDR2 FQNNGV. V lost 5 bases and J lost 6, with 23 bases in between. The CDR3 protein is CASSPQPQGKRVNEQFF. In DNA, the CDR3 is TGTGCCAGCAGCCCACAACCGCAGGGTAAACGGGTCAATGAGCAGTTCTTC.

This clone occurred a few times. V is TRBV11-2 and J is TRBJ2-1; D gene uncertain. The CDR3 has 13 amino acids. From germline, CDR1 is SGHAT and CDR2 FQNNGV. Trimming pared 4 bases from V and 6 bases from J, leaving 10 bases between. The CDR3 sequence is CASSSNLGNEQFF. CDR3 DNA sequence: TGTGCCAGCAGCTCAAATCTAGGCAATGAGCAGTTCTTC.

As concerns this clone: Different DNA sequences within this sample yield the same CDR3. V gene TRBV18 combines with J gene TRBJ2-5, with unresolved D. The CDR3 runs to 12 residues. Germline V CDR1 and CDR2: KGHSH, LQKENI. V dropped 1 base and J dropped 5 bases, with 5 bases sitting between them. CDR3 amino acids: CASSPLQETQYF. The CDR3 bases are TGTGCCAGCTCACCACTCCAGGAGACCCAGTACTTC. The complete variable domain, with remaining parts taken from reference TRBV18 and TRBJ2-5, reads NAGVMQNPRHLVRRRGQEARLRCSPMKGHSHVYWYRQLPEEGLKFMVYLQKENIIDESGMPKERFSAEFPKEGPSILRIQQVVRGDSAAYFCASSPLQETQYFGPGTRLLVL.

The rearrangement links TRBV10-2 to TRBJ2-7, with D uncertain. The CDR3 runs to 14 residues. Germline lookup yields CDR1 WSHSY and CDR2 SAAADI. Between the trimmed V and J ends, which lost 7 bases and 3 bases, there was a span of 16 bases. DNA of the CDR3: TGCGCCAGCACGGGCCCTAAGGCCAACTACGAGCAGTACTTC. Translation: CASTGPKANYEQYF.

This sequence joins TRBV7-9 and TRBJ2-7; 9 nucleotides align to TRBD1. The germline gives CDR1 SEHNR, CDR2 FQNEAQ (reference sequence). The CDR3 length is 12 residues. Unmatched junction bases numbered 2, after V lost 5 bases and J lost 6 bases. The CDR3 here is CASSTTGGEQYF. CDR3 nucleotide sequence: TGTGCCAGCAGCACGACAGGGGGCGAGCAGTACTTC.

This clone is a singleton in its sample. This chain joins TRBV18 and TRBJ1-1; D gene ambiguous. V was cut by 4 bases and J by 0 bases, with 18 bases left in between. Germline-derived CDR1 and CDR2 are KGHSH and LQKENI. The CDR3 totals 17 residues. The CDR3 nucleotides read TGTGCCAGCTCACTTAAACCTTTACAGTCCATGAACACTGAAGCTTTCTTT. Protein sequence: CASSLKPLQSMNTEAFF.

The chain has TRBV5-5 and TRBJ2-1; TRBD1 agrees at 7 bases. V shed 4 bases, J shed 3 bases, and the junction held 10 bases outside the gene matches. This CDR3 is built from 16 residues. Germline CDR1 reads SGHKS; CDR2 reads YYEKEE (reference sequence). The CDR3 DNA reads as TGTGCCAGCAGCGTTACCGGGACAGCCGTCTACAATGAGCAGTTCTTC. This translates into CASSVTGTAVYNEQFF.

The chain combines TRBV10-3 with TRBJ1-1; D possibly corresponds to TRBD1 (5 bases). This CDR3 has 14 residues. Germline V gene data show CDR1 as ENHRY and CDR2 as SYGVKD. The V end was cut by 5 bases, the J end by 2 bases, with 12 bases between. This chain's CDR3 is CAISFGGGNTEAFF. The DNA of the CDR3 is TGTGCCATCAGTTTCGGGGGGGGTAACACTGAAGCTTTCTTT.

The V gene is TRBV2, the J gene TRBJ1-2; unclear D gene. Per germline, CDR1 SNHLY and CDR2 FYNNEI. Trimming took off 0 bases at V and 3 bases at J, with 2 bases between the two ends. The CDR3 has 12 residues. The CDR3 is CASSEAYYGYTF. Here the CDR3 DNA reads TGTGCCAGCAGTGAAGCGTACTATGGCTACACCTTC.

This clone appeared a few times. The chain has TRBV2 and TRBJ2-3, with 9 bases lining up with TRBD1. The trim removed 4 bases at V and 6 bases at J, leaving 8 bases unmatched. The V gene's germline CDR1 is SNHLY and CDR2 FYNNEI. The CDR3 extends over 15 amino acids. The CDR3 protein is CASSAQGAGWDTQYF. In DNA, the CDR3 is TGTGCCAGCAGTGCACAGGGGGCAGGGTGGGATACGCAGTATTTT. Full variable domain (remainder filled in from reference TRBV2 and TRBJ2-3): EPEVTQTPSHQVTQMGQEVILRCVPISNHLYFYWYRQILGQKVEFLVSFYNNEISEKSEIFDDQFSVERPDGSNFTLKIRSTKLEDSAMYFCASSAQGAGWDTQYFGPGTRLTVL.

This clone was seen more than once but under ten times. The DNA for the CDR3 is TGCGCCAGCAGCTTGGGCAGAGTGAACACTGAAGCTTTCTTT. Its translation is CASSLGRVNTEAFF. The chain joins TRBV5-1 to TRBJ1-1; no clear D. V gave up 0 bases and J gave up 0 bases, with 6 bases separating them. Germline V gives CDR1 SGHRS, CDR2 YFSETQ. This CDR3 has 14 residues.

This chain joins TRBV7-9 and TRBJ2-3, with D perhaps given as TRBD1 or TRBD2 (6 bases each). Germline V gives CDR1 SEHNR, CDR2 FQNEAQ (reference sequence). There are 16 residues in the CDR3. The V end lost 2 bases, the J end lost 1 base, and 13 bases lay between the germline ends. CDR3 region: CASSLTSRGGTDTQYF. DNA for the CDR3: TGTGCCAGCAGCTTAACTAGCAGGGGAGGCACAGATACGCAGTATTTT.

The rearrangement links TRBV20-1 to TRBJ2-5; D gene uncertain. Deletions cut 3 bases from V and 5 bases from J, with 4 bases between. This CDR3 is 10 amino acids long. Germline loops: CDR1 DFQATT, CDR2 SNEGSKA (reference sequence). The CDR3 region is CSASGETQYF. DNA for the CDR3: TGCAGTGCTAGTGGGGAGACCCAGTACTTC.

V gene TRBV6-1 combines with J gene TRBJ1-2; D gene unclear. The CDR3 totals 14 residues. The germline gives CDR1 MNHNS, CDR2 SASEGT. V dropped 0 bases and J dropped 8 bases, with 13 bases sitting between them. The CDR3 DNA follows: TGTGCCAGCAGTGAAGCCGGTACAGTGAGGGGCTACACCTTC. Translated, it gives CASSEAGTVRGYTF.

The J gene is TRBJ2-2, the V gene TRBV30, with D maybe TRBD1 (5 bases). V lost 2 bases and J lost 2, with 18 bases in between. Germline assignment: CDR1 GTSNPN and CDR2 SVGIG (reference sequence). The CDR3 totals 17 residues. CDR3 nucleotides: TGTGCCTGGAGTCTACGACAGCCCGGATTAAACACCGGGGAGCTGTTTTTT. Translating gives CAWSLRQPGLNTGELFF.

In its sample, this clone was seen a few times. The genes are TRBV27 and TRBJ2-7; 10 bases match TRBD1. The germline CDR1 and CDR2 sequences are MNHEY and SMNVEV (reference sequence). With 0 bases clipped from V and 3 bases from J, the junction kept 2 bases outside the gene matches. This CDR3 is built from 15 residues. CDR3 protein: CASSLSGTGVYEQYF. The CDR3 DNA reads TGTGCCAGCAGTTTATCCGGGACAGGGGTCTACGAGCAGTACTTC.

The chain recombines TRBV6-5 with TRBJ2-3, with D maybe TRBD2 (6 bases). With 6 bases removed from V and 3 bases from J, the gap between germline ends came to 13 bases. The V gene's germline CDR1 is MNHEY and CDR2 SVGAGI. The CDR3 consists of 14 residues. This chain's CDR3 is CASSRGMYTDTQYF. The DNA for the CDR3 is TGTGCCAGCAGCCGCGGGATGTATACAGATACGCAGTATTTT.

CDR3 in amino acids: CASSALTGTSGTGIQYF. The CDR3, as DNA: TGTGCCAGCAGTGCCCTGACCGGGACTAGCGGGACGGGCATTCAGTACTTC. The gene calls are TRBV6-1 and TRBJ2-4, with 13 bases fitting TRBD2. CDR1 is MNHNS, CDR2 SASEGT, per germline. CDR3 length: 17 amino acids. V was clipped by 4 bases and J by 9 bases; unmatched bases: 12.

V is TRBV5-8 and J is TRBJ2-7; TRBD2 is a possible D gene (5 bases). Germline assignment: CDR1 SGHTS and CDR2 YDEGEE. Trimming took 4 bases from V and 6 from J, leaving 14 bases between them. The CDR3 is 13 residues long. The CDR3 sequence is CASSQEVSAEQYF. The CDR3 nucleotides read TGTGCCAGCAGCCAGGAGGTATCGGCCGAGCAGTACTTC.